The present entry profiles one T cell receptor beta chain with its context. Antigen: not known. V was trimmed by 5 bases and J by 0 bases, leaving 7 bases between them. The CDR3 covers 14 residues. The germline gives CDR1 SGHVS, CDR2 FNYEAQ. The data originate from a study of CD8+ T cells in alopecia areata. Study in general: Affected scalp percentage determined the severity score of treated patients. Study results and caveats: Patients shared TCRs less clearly than mice did, possibly owing to HLA. In scalp samples, resident alphabeta T cells of normal skin are also sequenced. Scalp lesions, especially in alopecia totalis/universalis, had higher clonality than normal scalp.

The sequencing template was cDNA reverse transcribed from extracted RNA. Produced via immunoSEQ multiplex PCR; TCRdb's table is partial and in-frame only. The top ten hold 13% to 15% of the sample, which has approximately 160,000 clones, around three fifths seen once. Treatment denoted: oral pan-JAK inhibitor, 5-10 mg twice daily. V and J are TRBV7-6 and TRBJ2-2; D remains unclear. Sequenced material: CD4+ T cells sorted from blood, taken at week 24, from a patient treated with tofacitinib. The sequence was collected from a human donor with alopecia areata. The chain's CDR3 is CASSPYSNTGELFF. DNA for the CDR3: TGTGCCAGCAGCCCGTACTCGAACACCGGGGAGCTGTTTTTT.